Below, one T cell receptor (beta chain) is given with its context. This entry belongs to a study of PD-L1 blockade in urothelial cancer. Background on the study: Analyses used blood from 3 weeks (second dose) and 6 weeks after treatment start. Researchers found blood samples held a median of about 130,000 T cells.

Clones were read by immunoSEQ multiplex PCR, and TCRdb kept only the in-frame ones, dropping some. The table includes 95,000 to 100,000 clones, roughly 87% detected once. Time point indicated: pretreatment peripheral blood. Urothelial carcinoma affected the patients, and it was locally advanced or metastatic. Per-patient samples, pretreatment and on-treatment, numbered 1 to 8. The receptor was derived from a man aged 55 to 70 with urothelial cancer. Here the sequenced sample was PBMCs, taken around atezolizumab (anti-PD-L1) treatment.

CDR3 residues: CASSLDAGGSGANVLTF. For the CDR3, the DNA is TGCGCCAGCAGCTTGGATGCAGGGGGCTCTGGGGCCAACGTCCTGACTTTC. V usage is TRBV5-1 and J usage is TRBJ2-6, with 7 bases lining up with TRBD1. From germline, CDR1 is SGHRS and CDR2 YFSETQ. The CDR3 contains 17 residues. The V segment lost 0 bases and the J segment 0 bases; nucleotides outside the gene matches: 3.